The 28 T cell receptor beta chains listed next were all sequenced from one sample in a study of blood T cell repertoires in COVID-19. Sequenced by immunoSEQ multiplex PCR; TCRdb stores in-frame clones only, minus some. The sample shows approximately 200,000 clones, just over 85% of them seen only once. The sequencing sample was made of peripheral blood. These receptors were taken from a man aged 50 to 60 with acute or convalescent COVID-19.

The chain is built from TRBV5-6 and TRBJ1-2, with D unresolved. The CDR3 runs to 12 residues. Germline V gene data show CDR1 as SGHDT and CDR2 as YYEEEE. The V and J ends lost 10 bases and 5 bases respectively, with 15 bases between them. The CDR3 DNA reads as TGTGCCTCCGGGGTCGAGCAGTATGGCTACACCTTC. The encoded protein is CASGVEQYGYTF.

V gene TRBV13 combines with J gene TRBJ1-1; 7 positions agree with TRBD1. The CDR3 has 11 amino acids. J gave up 8 bases and V 3 bases, and 0 bases lay outside the gene matches. Germline CDR1 and CDR2: PRHDT and FYEKMQ (reference sequence). The CDR3 sequence is CASSFRGEAFF. CDR3 nucleotide sequence: TGTGCCAGCAGCTTCAGGGGGGAAGCTTTCTTT.

The chain links TRBV6-2 or TRBV6-3 to TRBJ1-4; no definite D call. CDR1 is MNHEY and CDR2 is SVGEGT in the germline V gene. The length of the CDR3 is 14 residues. V lost 2 bases to trimming and J lost 8 bases, with 12 bases between them. The chain's CDR3 is CASSYSGVSEKLFF. The CDR3 DNA sequence: TGTGCCAGCAGTTACAGCGGGGTGAGCGAAAAACTGTTTTTT.

The chain is built from TRBV6-5 and TRBJ1-2; possible D gene TRBD1, 5 bases. V shed 4 bases and J shed 4 bases, with 10 bases lying between them. The V gene's germline CDR1 is MNHEY and CDR2 SVGAGI. The CDR3 has 13 residues. CDR3 nucleotide sequence: TGTGCCAGCAGTTCACCAGGGTTCTATGGCTACACCTTC. Its protein is CASSSPGFYGYTF.

This chain joins TRBV6-2 or TRBV6-3 and TRBJ2-5; TRBD2 aligns across 13 bases. The CDR3 is made up of 16 amino acids. The V gene end was trimmed by 5 bases and the J gene end by 1 base; junction bases not matched to a gene: 4. CDR1 and CDR2 from the germline V gene are MNHEY and SVGEGT. The CDR3 sequence: CASSGLAGDVQETQYF. CDR3 bases: TGTGCCAGCAGTGGACTAGCGGGGGACGTCCAAGAGACCCAGTACTTC.

The chain has TRBV12-3 or TRBV12-4 and TRBJ2-1; no firm D call. Trimming removed 8 bases at V and 1 base at J, with 9 bases between. This CDR3 has 13 residues. For the CDR3, the DNA is TGTGCCAGCTCCCCCGGGTCCTACAATGAGCAGTTCTTC. This sequence encodes CASSPGSYNEQFF.

The V gene is TRBV7-3, the J gene TRBJ2-2, with a possible D match to TRBD2 (5 bases). In germline, CDR1 is SGHTA, CDR2 FQGTGA. CDR3 length equals 12 residues. V gave up 3 bases and J gave up 11 bases, with 10 bases separating them. The CDR3 region is CASSLRPGELFF. CDR3 nucleotides: TGTGCCAGCAGCTTGCGCCCGGGAGAGCTGTTTTTT.

This chain uses TRBV7-2 with TRBJ1-1; D gene uncertain. In germline, CDR1 is SGHTA, CDR2 FQGNSA. Trimming shortened V by 6 bases and J by 1 base, and 12 bases separated the two germline ends. CDR3 size: 14 residues. The CDR3: CASRPQEGNTEAFF. Here the CDR3 DNA reads TGTGCCAGCAGACCCCAGGAGGGGAACACTGAAGCTTTCTTT.

The V call is TRBV30, the J call TRBJ1-5; D gene uncertain. With 0 bases removed from V and 6 bases from J, the gap between germline ends came to 9 bases. Germline V gives CDR1 GTSNPN, CDR2 SVGIG (reference sequence). CDR3 size: 13 residues. In DNA form, the CDR3 reads TGTGCCTGGAGTGTAGCGGCGACTCAGCCCCAGCATTTT. It specifies CAWSVAATQPQHF.

This rearrangement joins TRBV19 to TRBJ2-5; 16 bases agree with TRBD2. This CDR3 has 15 residues. CDR1 is LNHDA and CDR2 is SQIVND in the germline V gene (reference sequence). Trimming at V came to 7 bases and at J to 3 bases, leaving 2 bases not matched to a gene. CDR3 sequence: CASKGLAGGEETQYF. The CDR3 nucleotides read TGTGCCAGTAAGGGACTAGCGGGGGGGGAAGAGACCCAGTACTTC.

The chain has TRBV5-6 and TRBJ1-5; TRBD1 matches 8 bases. The germline gives CDR1 SGHDT, CDR2 YYEEEE. CDR3 length: 15 residues. V dropped 5 bases and J dropped 0; count of bases not matched to a gene: 4. For the CDR3, the DNA is TGTGCCAGCAGTTTCCAGGGGGCTAGCAATCAGCCCCAGCATTTT. It yields the protein CASSFQGASNQPQHF.

This rearrangement joins TRBV7-2 to TRBJ1-6; a possible D gene is TRBD1 (6 bases). The CDR3 is 15 amino acids. The germline V and J ends were trimmed by 6 bases and 10 bases, with 19 bases remaining between them. Germline values: CDR1 SGHTA, CDR2 FQGNSA. CDR3 coding DNA: TGTGCCAGCAGAGGCGGAGGGGGGGTGGAATCACCCCTCCACTTT. Translating it yields CASRGGGGVESPLHF.

With regard to this clone: This CDR3 is also generated by other DNA sequences in the sample. The chain recombines TRBV3-1 (or the pseudogene TRBV3-2) with TRBJ1-2; TRBD1 matches at 9 bases. Germline V gene lookup returns CDR1 LGHDT and CDR2 YNNKEL (reference sequence). This CDR3 has 14 amino acids. V lost 4 bases, J lost 3 bases, and 3 bases stayed unmatched. DNA of the CDR3: TGTGCCAGCAGCCCCCGGGACAGGGACTATGGCTACACCTTC. It translates to CASSPRDRDYGYTF.

J is TRBJ1-5 and V is TRBV2, with D possibly being TRBD1 (6 bases). Germline assignment: CDR1 SNHLY and CDR2 FYNNEI. The CDR3 is made up of 14 amino acids. Trimming shortened V by 3 bases and J by 7 bases, and 13 bases separated the two germline ends. Here the CDR3 reads CASSDLGARQPQHF. DNA of the CDR3: TGTGCCAGCAGTGACTTGGGGGCAAGACAGCCCCAGCATTTT.

The V and J genes are TRBV5-1 and TRBJ1-3, with unresolved D. CDR1 is SGHRS, CDR2 YFSETQ, per germline. There are 14 residues in the CDR3. Trimming pared 0 bases from V and 4 bases from J, leaving 8 bases between. CDR3 bases: TGCGCCAGCAGCTTGGGAACAGCCGGAAACACCATATATTTT. This sequence encodes CASSLGTAGNTIYF.

The gene calls are TRBV19 and TRBJ1-5, with a tentative D call TRBD1 (6 bases). CDR3 length equals 16 residues. The V and J ends lost 9 bases and 7 bases respectively, with 25 bases between them. CDR1 and CDR2 (germline): LNHDA, SQIVND (reference sequence). CDR3 amino acids: CASVGAPYSGAQPQHF. In DNA form, the CDR3 reads TGTGCCAGCGTGGGGGCGCCTTACAGTGGCGCGCAGCCCCAGCATTTT.

The chain links TRBV5-1 to TRBJ1-2, with D tentatively TRBD1 (5 bases). The germline CDR1 and CDR2 sequences are SGHRS and YFSETQ. The CDR3 consists of 15 residues. Trimming pared 0 bases from V and 5 bases from J, leaving 14 bases between. The CDR3 reads CASSLARSGHYGYTF. DNA of the CDR3: TGCGCCAGCAGCTTGGCCCGTTCAGGGCATTATGGCTACACCTTC.

This chain links TRBV6-5 with TRBJ2-3; 7 bases align to TRBD1. The CDR3 length is 15 residues. Germline CDR1 MNHEY, CDR2 SVGAGI. The junction had 5 bases not matched to a gene; V was cut back by 2 bases and J by 3 bases. The CDR3 DNA reads TGTGCCAGCAGTTACAAGGGGGCGCGGACAGATACGCAGTATTTT. Translated, it gives CASSYKGARTDTQYF.

V and J are TRBV5-4 and TRBJ1-2; D gene unclear. The V end lost 0 bases, the J end lost 4 bases, and 10 bases lay between the germline ends. This CDR3 spans 14 amino acids. CDR1 and CDR2 from the germline V gene are SGHNT and YYREEE (reference sequence). The CDR3 loop reads CASSLGQRIYGYTF. The CDR3 bases are TGTGCCAGCAGCTTGGGGCAGAGGATCTATGGCTACACCTTC.

This clone was found a few times. The chain couples TRBV20-1 to TRBJ2-7; 8 bases are shared with TRBD1. J was trimmed by 7 bases and V by 6 bases; bases with no gene match: 5. The CDR3 loop spans 11 amino acids. Germline V CDR1 and CDR2: DFQATT, SNEGSKA (reference sequence). The CDR3 reads CSARGLGEQYF. The CDR3 DNA is TGCAGTGCCAGGGGGCTAGGTGAGCAGTACTTC.

This rearrangement joins TRBV19 to TRBJ1-2; D not resolved. The CDR3 is made up of 13 amino acids. The V end lost 4 bases, the J end lost 8 bases, and 14 bases lay between the germline ends. The germline gives CDR1 LNHDA, CDR2 SQIVND (reference sequence). CDR3 in amino acids: CASSREGPRGYTF. For the CDR3, the DNA is TGTGCCAGTAGTAGGGAGGGCCCGAGGGGCTACACCTTC.

This clone was counted only a few times. V gene TRBV7-9 combines with J gene TRBJ1-2; 9 nucleotides line up with TRBD1. V gave up 6 bases and J gave up 7 bases; unmatched junction bases: 6. The CDR3 length is 13 residues. Germline CDR1 SEHNR, CDR2 FQNEAQ (reference sequence). In DNA, the CDR3 is TGTGCCAGCAGTGAACAGGGGGCAGGTGGCTACACCTTC. Translation gives CASSEQGAGGYTF.

The rearrangement joins TRBV9 to TRBJ2-5, with D maybe TRBD2 (5 bases). V lost 0 bases to trimming and J lost 1 base, with 22 bases between them. Germline-derived CDR1 and CDR2 are SGDLS and YYNGEE. CDR3 length: 19 amino acids. The CDR3 bases are TGTGCCAGCAGCGTAGTGGGGTGTACGGGAATAGTGGTCCAAGAGACCCAGTACTTC. Encoded protein: CASSVVGCTGIVVQETQYF. The variable domain in full, completed from reference TRBV9 and TRBJ2-5, reads DSGVTQTPKHLITATGQRVTLRCSPRSGDLSVYWYQQSLDQGLQFLIQYYNGEERAKGNILERFSAQQFPDLHSELNLSSLELGDSALYFCASSVVGCTGIVVQETQYFGPGTRLLVL.

This chain uses TRBV3-1 (or the pseudogene TRBV3-2) with TRBJ1-2; D unresolved. V lost 1 base and J lost 0, with 15 bases in between. The CDR3 is 17 residues long. From germline, CDR1 is LGHDT and CDR2 YNNKEL (reference sequence). The DNA of the CDR3 is TGTGCCAGCAGCCAAGGAAGTGGAATTACAGCTAACTATGGCTACACCTTC. It yields the protein CASSQGSGITANYGYTF.

J is TRBJ2-7 and V is TRBV7-9, with TRBD1 as a possible D gene (5 bases). This CDR3 region has 15 residues. The V end lost 1 base, the J end lost 5 bases, and 15 bases lay between the germline ends. Germline V gene sequence: CDR1 SEHNR, CDR2 FQNEAQ (reference sequence). The CDR3 DNA reads TGTGCCAGCAGCTTAGATGGGGCTACGCGCGACGAGCAGTACTTC. Translated: CASSLDGATRDEQYF. Based on the CDR3 plus reference TRBV7-9 and TRBJ2-7, the full variable domain is DTGVSQNPRHKITKRGQNVTFRCDPISEHNRLYWYRQTLGQGPEFLTYFQNEAQLEKSRLLSDRFSAERPKGSFSTLEIQRTEQGDSAMYLCASSLDGATRDEQYFGPGTRLTVT.

The chain links TRBV4-1 to TRBJ2-7; TRBD1 might be the D (6 bases). Trimming shortened V by 4 bases and J by 5 bases, and 15 bases separated the two germline ends. This CDR3 has 14 amino acids. Germline V gene sequence: CDR1 MGHRA, CDR2 YSYEKL. CDR3 residues: CASSPARGNDEQYF. The CDR3 DNA sequence: TGCGCCAGCAGCCCGGCCAGGGGAAATGACGAGCAGTACTTC.

The rearrangement joins TRBV10-3 to TRBJ1-5; 7 bases agree with TRBD1. J gave up 2 bases and V 6 bases, and 7 bases lay outside the gene matches. In germline, CDR1 is ENHRY, CDR2 SYGVKD. This CDR3 has 15 amino acids. The CDR3 spells CAIREGARGNQPQHF. The CDR3 nucleotides read TGTGCCATCAGGGAGGGGGCAAGGGGCAATCAGCCCCAGCATTTT.

This clone was counted only a few times. The V and J genes are TRBV3-1 (or the pseudogene TRBV3-2) and TRBJ1-1; TRBD1 matches at 7 bases. The germline CDR1 and CDR2 sequences are LGHDT and YNNKEL (reference sequence). V shed 3 bases and J 11 bases; nucleotides not matched to a gene: 6. This CDR3 comprises 12 residues. Here the CDR3 DNA reads TGTGCCAGCAGCCAGCGGACAGGTACGGCTTTCTTT. Translating it yields CASSQRTGTAFF.